The clone carrying this T cell receptor (beta chain) came up a few times. Its antigen remains unknown. The data stem from a study of blood T cells in healthy people across ages. Study overall: Researchers report that template switching captured about one barcoded beta molecule per two T cells. Study-wide findings and caveats: Age advanced and TCR beta diversity per million T cells fell, roughly linearly.

PBMCs were isolated at a quantity of at least 7 million per sample. It was with a sample-barcoded 5' primer and a J-beta primer mix that a second PCR of roughly 7 to 12 cycles was run. Each single sample gave us at least 2.5 million CDR3-containing paired-end reads. TCRdb used MiXCR to reprocess the 5' RACE reads, holding one entry per CDR3 protein. The sample gives roughly 2 million distinct CDR3 sequences, roughly 49% of which show up once; about 2.1% is in the top ten. The CDR3 is 16 residues long. Per germline, CDR1 MDHEN and CDR2 SYDVKM. Trimming took off 2 bases at V and 5 bases at J, with 16 bases between the two ends.

The chain joins TRBV28 to TRBJ2-1, with TRBD1 as a possible D gene (5 bases). Sequencing was done on a sample of blood. The sequence came from a woman between 40 and 50 years old in good health. The CDR3 is CASSLQTGRVNNEQFF. DNA of the CDR3: TGTGCCAGCAGTTTACAGACTGGCAGGGTCAACAATGAGCAGTTCTTC.